This T cell receptor beta chain was identified in a study of T cell repertoires in cytomegalovirus infection. Regarding this clonotype: No antigen is known for it.

Findings and limits, study-wide: Ex vivo responses were dominated by HLA-C-restricted CMV-specific TCR beta clonotypes.

The CDR3 extends over 12 amino acids. The ends were cut back, 7 bases at V and 4 bases at J, with 9 bases in the middle. The germline CDR1 and CDR2 sequences are MDHEN and SYDVKM. TCRdb processed the reads anew with MiXCR; each CDR3 protein has one entry. In the table there are about 150,000 distinct CDR3 sequences, roughly a quarter of which are singletons. The sample taken for sequencing was PBMCs. The V gene is TRBV28, the J gene TRBJ2-3; D unresolved. The receptor's source is a human donor in good health (CMV status not recorded). Some clones in this sample may be carry-over from other donors' samples. The CDR3 spells CASKGSPDTQYF. The CDR3 DNA is TGTGCCAGCAAGGGTTCCCCAGATACGCAGTATTTT.